Included here is one T cell receptor beta chain sequence, with context. The antigen is not known. Germline V lookup: CDR1 SGHAT, CDR2 FQDESV (reference sequence). CDR3 length: 12 amino acids. Trimming pared 3 bases from V and 4 bases from J, leaving 7 bases between. These data belong to a study of OX40 agonist ivuxolimab in advanced cancers. Study background: Averaging roughly 60 years in age, with a range of about 20 to 90, the cohort was 82.7% male. Three individuals attained partial responses, comprising one hepatocellular carcinoma case and two cutaneous melanoma cases.

Findings and caveats of the study: Doses of 0.1 to 3.0 mg/kg were accompanied by clonal expansion of CD4+ and CD8+ blood T cells by week 6.

Assay: immunoSEQ multiplex PCR; the TCRdb copy retains only in-frame clones and omits some. Of around 45,000 clones listed, roughly 88% are singletons. This specimen was CD4+ or CD8+ T cells sorted from blood, taken in a trial of the OX40 agonist ivuxolimab. This clonotype originated in an adult with an advanced solid tumor such as melanoma, head and neck, liver or kidney cancer. The rearrangement joins TRBV11-1 to TRBJ2-7, with no clear D. The CDR3 DNA is TGTGCCAGCAGCTTCCTTGAATACGAGCAGTACTTC. Residues: CASSFLEYEQYF.